This T cell receptor (beta chain) was documented in a study of patients and donors after allogeneic stem cell transplantation. This clonotype has a handful of counts. Via MiXCR, TCRdb re-called the RT-PCR reads, giving one row per CDR3 protein. The sample records under 200,000 distinct CDR3 sequences, approximately 30% being singletons. The sequence came from a human donor who was either an allogeneic HSCT recipient or a stem cell or donor lymphocyte infusion donor (not recorded which). It is not recorded whose cells these are; they may come from a transplant donor. The sequencing sample was made of blood, either unsorted or a sorted T cell fraction (not recorded which).

CDR3 DNA: TGTGCCAGCAGCTTAGTGGGACCGTTCTATGGCTACACCTTC. Protein product: CASSLVGPFYGYTF. The chain has TRBV7-9 and TRBJ1-2, with D perhaps matching TRBD1 (5 bases). The CDR3 runs 14 residues. The V gene's germline CDR1 is SEHNR and CDR2 FQNEAQ (reference sequence). The V gene lost 1 base and the J gene lost 4 bases, with 10 bases spanning the gap.